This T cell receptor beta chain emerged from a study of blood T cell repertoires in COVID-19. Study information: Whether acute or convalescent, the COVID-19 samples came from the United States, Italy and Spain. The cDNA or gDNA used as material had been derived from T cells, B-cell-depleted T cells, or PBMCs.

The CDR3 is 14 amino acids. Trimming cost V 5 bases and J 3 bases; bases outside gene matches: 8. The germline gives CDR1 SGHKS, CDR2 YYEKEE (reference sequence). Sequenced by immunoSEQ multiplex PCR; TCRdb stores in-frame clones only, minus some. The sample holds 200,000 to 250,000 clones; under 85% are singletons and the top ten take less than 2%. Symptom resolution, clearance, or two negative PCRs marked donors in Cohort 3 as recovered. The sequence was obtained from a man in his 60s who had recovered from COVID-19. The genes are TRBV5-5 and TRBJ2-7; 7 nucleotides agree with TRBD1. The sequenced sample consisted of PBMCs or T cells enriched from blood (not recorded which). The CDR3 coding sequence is TGTGCCAGCAGTTACCGGGACAGTAACTACGAGCAGTACTTC. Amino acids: CASSYRDSNYEQYF.